This record looks at one T cell receptor (beta chain) sequence and its context. This entry is derived from a study of shared clonotypes between healthy human individuals. Clones were sequenced by immunoSEQ multiplex PCR, and TCRdb holds only the in-frame ones, with some missing. Here the sample spans 1,500,000 or so clones, approximately 96% being singletons. Germline CDR1 and CDR2: SGHTA and FQGTGA. The V gene lost 5 bases and the J gene lost 2 bases, with 14 bases spanning the gap. The CDR3 covers 15 residues. The TCR comes from a man aged 30 to 45 in good health. The sequenced sample consisted of naive CD4+ T cells sorted from blood. Regarding subset: CD45RA+ positively selected. V usage is TRBV7-3 and J usage is TRBJ2-3; the D gene is possibly TRBD2 (6 bases). CDR3 DNA sequence: TGTGCCAGCAGCCGGGGCAGGGACTTCACAGATACGCAGTATTTT. Its translation: CASSRGRDFTDTQYF.